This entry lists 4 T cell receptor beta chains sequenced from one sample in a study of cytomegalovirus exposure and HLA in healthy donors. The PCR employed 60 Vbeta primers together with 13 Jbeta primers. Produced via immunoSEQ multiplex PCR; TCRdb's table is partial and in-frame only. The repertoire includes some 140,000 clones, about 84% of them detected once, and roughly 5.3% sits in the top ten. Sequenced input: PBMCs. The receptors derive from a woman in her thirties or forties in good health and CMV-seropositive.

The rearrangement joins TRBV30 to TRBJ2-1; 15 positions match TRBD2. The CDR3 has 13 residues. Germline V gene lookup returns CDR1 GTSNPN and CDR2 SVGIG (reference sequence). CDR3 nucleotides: TGTGCTGGGACTAGCGGGAGGAGCGTTGAGCAGTTCTTC. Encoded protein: CAGTSGRSVEQFF. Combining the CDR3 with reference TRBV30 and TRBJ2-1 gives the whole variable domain SQTIHQWPATLVQPVGSPLSLECTVEGTSNPNLYWYRQAAGRGLQLLFYSVGIGQISSEVPQNLSASRPQDRQFILSSKKLLLSDSGFYLCAGTSGRSVEQFFGPGTRLTVL.

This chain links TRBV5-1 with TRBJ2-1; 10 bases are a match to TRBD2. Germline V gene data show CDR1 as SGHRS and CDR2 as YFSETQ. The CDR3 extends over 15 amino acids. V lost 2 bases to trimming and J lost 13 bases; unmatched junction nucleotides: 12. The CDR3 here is CASSFGLAGALNQFF. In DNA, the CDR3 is TGCGCCAGCAGCTTTGGGCTAGCGGGAGCTCTCAACCAGTTCTTC.

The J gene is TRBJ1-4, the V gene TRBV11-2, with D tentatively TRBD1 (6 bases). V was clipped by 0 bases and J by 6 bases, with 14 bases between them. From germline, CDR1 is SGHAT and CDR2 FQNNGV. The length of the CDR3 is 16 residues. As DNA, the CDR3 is TGTGCCAGCAGCTTAGAAATGGCAGGGGTGGATGAAAAACTGTTTTTT. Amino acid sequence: CASSLEMAGVDEKLFF.

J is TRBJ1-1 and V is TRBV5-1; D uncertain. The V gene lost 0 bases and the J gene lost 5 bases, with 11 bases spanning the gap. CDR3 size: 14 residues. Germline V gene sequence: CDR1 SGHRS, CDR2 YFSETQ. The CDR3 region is CASSLGMRETEAFF. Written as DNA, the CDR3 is TGCGCCAGCAGCTTGGGGATGAGGGAGACTGAAGCTTTCTTT.